A selection of T cell receptor beta chains follows, all from one sample in a study of T cell responses to AZD1222 COVID-19 vaccine. Some clones are missing from TCRdb's copy, which holds only in-frame ones; the method was immunoSEQ multiplex PCR. The profile shows some 120,000 clones, roughly 82% of them singletons. The material was peripheral blood, obtained 28 days after the second AZD1222 dose. The receptors here all came from an adult who received the AZD1222 COVID-19 vaccine. Both conserved end residues are part of each CDR3. The D gene is left open where the match is weak. Only some rows state a clone size, as once, few, many or a class for expanded clones.

V: TRBV15; size: -; D: TRBD1; J: TRBJ1-6; CDR3: CATSRGGTGATLHF; DNA: TGTGCCACCAGCAGAGGAGGGACAGGGGCTACCCTCCACTTT
V: TRBV5-1; size: -; D: -; J: TRBJ1-1; CDR3: CASSLVGSGNTEAFF; DNA: TGCGCCAGCAGCTTGGTTGGCAGCGGAAACACTGAAGCTTTCTTT
V: TRBV28; size: -; D: -; J: TRBJ2-7; CDR3: CASSPLTREGQYF; DNA: TGTGCCAGCAGTCCCCTGACTAGAGAGGGGCAGTACTTC
V: TRBV4-1; size: few; D: -; J: TRBJ1-2; CDR3: CASSQALSRGDGYTF; DNA: TGCGCCAGCAGCCAAGCACTGAGCCGGGGGGATGGCTACACCTTC
V: TRBV9; size: once; D: -; J: TRBJ2-7; CDR3: CASSPSYGPPYEQYF; DNA: TGTGCCAGCAGCCCGAGCTACGGCCCTCCCTACGAGCAGTACTTC
V: TRBV2; size: once; D: -; J: TRBJ2-1; CDR3: CASRDSRNNEQFF; DNA: TGTGCCAGCCGGGACTCCCGGAACAATGAGCAGTTCTTC
V: TRBV7-2; size: -; D: -; J: TRBJ1-1; CDR3: CASSPSRLNTEAFF; DNA: TGTGCCAGCAGCCCGTCCAGGTTGAACACTGAAGCTTTCTTT
V: TRBV2; size: once; D: -; J: TRBJ1-5; CDR3: CASGGAWNQPQHF; DNA: TGTGCCAGCGGGGGGGCGTGGAATCAGCCCCAGCATTTT
V: TRBV28; size: -; D: -; J: TRBJ1-2; CDR3: CASSLDSDPPGYTF; DNA: TGTGCCAGCAGTTTAGACAGTGATCCTCCTGGCTACACCTTC
V: TRBV9; size: -; D: -; J: TRBJ1-2; CDR3: CASSVGRAGYTF; DNA: TGTGCCAGCAGCGTAGGAAGGGCAGGATACACCTTC
V: TRBV2; size: -; D: TRBD1; J: TRBJ2-3; CDR3: CASRATGGIDTQYF; DNA: TGTGCCAGCAGGGCGACAGGGGGAATAGATACGCAGTATTTT
V: TRBV7-2; size: -; D: TRBD1; J: TRBJ1-2; CDR3: CASSSGTGNYGYTF; DNA: TGTGCCAGCAGCTCCGGGACAGGGAACTATGGCTACACCTTC
V: TRBV24-1; size: few; D: -; J: TRBJ2-7; CDR3: CATGKDYEQYF; DNA: TGTGCCACCGGTAAGGACTACGAGCAGTACTTC
V: TRBV18; size: -; D: -; J: TRBJ2-2; CDR3: CASSRAPNTGELFF; DNA: TGTGCCAGCTCACGGGCCCCGAACACCGGGGAGCTGTTTTTT
V: TRBV27; size: -; D: -; J: TRBJ1-6; CDR3: CASRPYLGSPLHF; DNA: TGTGCCAGCAGGCCATATTTGGGTTCACCCCTCCACTTT
V: TRBV7-8; size: -; D: TRBD1; J: TRBJ2-7; CDR3: CASTAWQGDIYEQYF; DNA: TGTGCCAGCACTGCCTGGCAGGGGGACATCTACGAGCAGTACTTC
V: TRBV5-1; size: -; D: TRBD1; J: TRBJ1-2; CDR3: CASSSGQVKYGYTF; DNA: TGCGCCAGCAGCTCGGGACAGGTCAAATATGGCTACACCTTC
V: TRBV12-3/TRBV12-4; size: few; D: TRBD1; J: TRBJ2-5; CDR3: CASSNRGQETQYF; DNA: TGTGCCAGCAGCAACAGGGGCCAAGAGACCCAGTACTTC
V: TRBV6-2/TRBV6-3; size: few; D: -; J: TRBJ1-5; CDR3: CASSYSMGSEQPQHF; DNA: TGTGCCAGCAGTTACTCGATGGGGAGTGAACAGCCCCAGCATTTT
V: TRBV7-9; size: -; D: -; J: TRBJ1-5; CDR3: CASSLSQQRNQPQHF; DNA: TGTGCCAGCAGCTTAAGTCAACAGAGAAATCAGCCCCAGCATTTT
V: TRBV10-2; size: -; D: -; J: TRBJ1-1; CDR3: CASSESSGTKRAEAFF; DNA: TGCGCCAGCAGTGAGTCGAGTGGGACAAAAAGGGCTGAAGCTTTCTTT
V: TRBV5-1; size: -; D: TRBD2; J: TRBJ2-2; CDR3: CASSQTSGGSGELFF; DNA: TGCGCCAGCAGCCAAACTAGCGGTGGATCCGGGGAGCTGTTTTTT
V: TRBV5-1; size: once; D: TRBD2; J: TRBJ2-2; CDR3: CASSLSGGPSTNTGELFF; DNA: TGCGCCAGCAGCTTGAGCGGGGGGCCTTCGACGAACACCGGGGAGCTGTTTTTT
V: TRBV5-1; size: few; D: -; J: TRBJ1-2; CDR3: CASSLAVGENYGYTF; DNA: TGCGCCAGCAGCTTGGCCGTAGGCGAGAACTATGGCTACACCTTC
V: TRBV4-3; size: -; D: -; J: TRBJ1-5; CDR3: CASSDFVDKSQPQHF; DNA: TGCGCCAGCAGTGACTTCGTTGACAAATCTCAGCCCCAGCATTTT
V: TRBV7-9; size: -; D: -; J: TRBJ1-4; CDR3: CASTQTAVKEKLFF; DNA: TGTGCCAGCACTCAGACTGCCGTTAAAGAAAAACTGTTTTTT
V: TRBV10-3; size: -; D: -; J: TRBJ1-5; CDR3: CAISESFDQPQHF; DNA: TGTGCCATCAGTGAGTCATTCGATCAGCCCCAGCATTTT
V: TRBV7-9; size: -; D: -; J: TRBJ2-5; CDR3: CASRPGETQYF; DNA: TGTGCCAGCCGCCCTGGAGAGACCCAGTACTTC
V: TRBV3-1/TRBV3-2; size: -; D: TRBD2; J: TRBJ2-1; CDR3: CASSARLAGGSSYNEQFF; DNA: TGTGCCAGCAGCGCCCGACTAGCGGGGGGGAGCTCCTACAATGAGCAGTTCTTC
V: TRBV30; size: -; D: TRBD1; J: TRBJ2-2; CDR3: CARDRNTGELFF; DNA: TGTGCCCGGGACAGGAACACCGGGGAGCTGTTTTTT
V: TRBV7-2; size: -; D: -; J: TRBJ1-6; CDR3: CASSLTRDDSPLHF; DNA: TGTGCCAGCAGCTTAACCAGGGATGATTCACCCCTCCACTTT
V: TRBV19; size: -; D: -; J: TRBJ2-1; CDR3: CASSWTAPNNEQFF; DNA: TGTGCCAGTAGTTGGACAGCCCCTAACAATGAGCAGTTCTTC
V: TRBV15; size: -; D: TRBD2; J: TRBJ2-1; CDR3: CATSRGGLAGAYNEQFF; DNA: TGTGCCACCAGCAGAGGAGGGTTAGCGGGGGCCTACAATGAGCAGTTCTTC
V: TRBV25-1; size: -; D: -; J: TRBJ1-1; CDR3: CASSDVLGAQGEAFF; DNA: TGTGCCAGCAGTGATGTCTTGGGGGCGCAGGGAGAAGCTTTCTTT
V: TRBV14; size: -; D: -; J: TRBJ1-1; CDR3: CASSPGVVAFF; DNA: TGTGCCAGCAGCCCGGGGGTGGTGGCTTTCTTT
V: TRBV27; size: -; D: TRBD1; J: TRBJ1-5; CDR3: CASSSNRGLWPQHF; DNA: TGTGCCAGCAGTTCCAACAGGGGGCTTTGGCCCCAGCATTTT
V: TRBV27; size: -; D: -; J: TRBJ1-2; CDR3: CASNPSGHNYGYTF; DNA: TGTGCCAGCAACCCTTCCGGGCACAACTATGGCTACACCTTC
V: TRBV10-2; size: -; D: TRBD2; J: TRBJ2-2; CDR3: CASSERGDTGELFF; DNA: TGCGCCAGCAGCGAGCGGGGGGACACCGGGGAGCTGTTTTTT
V: TRBV6-5; size: -; D: -; J: TRBJ2-7; CDR3: CASRGNYEQYF; DNA: TGTGCCAGCAGAGGGAACTACGAGCAGTACTTC
V: TRBV4-1; size: -; D: -; J: TRBJ1-5; CDR3: CASSQGRLGGNQPQHF; DNA: TGCGCCAGCAGCCAGGGAAGGCTGGGTGGCAATCAGCCCCAGCATTTT
V: TRBV27; size: -; D: TRBD1; J: TRBJ1-5; CDR3: CAITPGQGYQPQHF; DNA: TGTGCCATCACTCCGGGACAGGGCTATCAGCCCCAGCATTTT
V: TRBV20-1; size: -; D: -; J: TRBJ2-7; CDR3: CSARLGYEQYF; DNA: TGCAGTGCTAGACTAGGATACGAGCAGTACTTC
V: TRBV18; size: -; D: TRBD2; J: TRBJ2-1; CDR3: CASSRTGGVYNEQFF; DNA: TGTGCCAGCTCACGGACGGGGGGGGTCTACAATGAGCAGTTCTTC
V: TRBV14; size: -; D: -; J: TRBJ2-7; CDR3: CASSQAHWGEAYEQYF; DNA: TGTGCCAGCAGCCAAGCACACTGGGGCGAGGCCTACGAGCAGTACTTC
V: TRBV15; size: -; D: -; J: TRBJ1-2; CDR3: CATSTIWVSGYTF; DNA: TGTGCCACCAGCACCATTTGGGTGTCTGGCTACACCTTC
V: TRBV11-3; size: -; D: TRBD1; J: TRBJ2-1; CDR3: CASSLEGTGHNEQFF; DNA: TGTGCCAGCAGCTTAGAGGGGACAGGGCACAATGAGCAGTTCTTC
V: TRBV19; size: few; D: -; J: TRBJ1-2; CDR3: CASSFGAGTYGYTF; DNA: TGTGCCAGTAGTTTTGGTGCAGGGACATATGGCTACACCTTC
V: TRBV14; size: -; D: -; J: TRBJ1-4; CDR3: CASSSDLGKLFF; DNA: TGTGCCAGCAGCTCTGACCTGGGAAAACTGTTTTTT
V: TRBV19; size: once; D: TRBD1; J: TRBJ1-5; CDR3: CASRDEEWDRPNQPQHF; DNA: TGTGCCAGTAGGGACGAAGAATGGGACAGACCTAATCAGCCCCAGCATTTT
V: TRBV19; size: -; D: -; J: TRBJ1-5; CDR3: CASSIRPGGRQPQHF; DNA: TGTGCCAGTAGTATAAGGCCCGGGGGAAGACAGCCCCAGCATTTT
V: TRBV9; size: -; D: -; J: TRBJ1-1; CDR3: CASSVGRGNTEAFF; DNA: TGTGCCAGCAGCGTAGGGAGGGGTAACACTGAAGCTTTCTTT